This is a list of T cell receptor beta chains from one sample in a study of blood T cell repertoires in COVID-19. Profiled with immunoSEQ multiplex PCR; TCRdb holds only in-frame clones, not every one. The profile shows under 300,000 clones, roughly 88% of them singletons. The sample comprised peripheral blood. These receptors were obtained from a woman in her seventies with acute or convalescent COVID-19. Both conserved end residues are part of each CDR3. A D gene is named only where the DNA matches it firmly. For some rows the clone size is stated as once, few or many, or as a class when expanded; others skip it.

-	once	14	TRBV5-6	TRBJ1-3	TGTGCCAGCAGCTTGGACATCTCTGGAAACACCATATATTTT	CASSLDISGNTIYF
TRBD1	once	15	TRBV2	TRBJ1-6	TGTGCCAGTACAGGGGAAGTTCCCTATAATTCACCCCTCCACTTT	CASTGEVPYNSPLHF
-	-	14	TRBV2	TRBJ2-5	TGTGCCAGCAGTGAAGGCGGGGCCGCCGAGACCCAGTACTTC	CASSEGGAAETQYF
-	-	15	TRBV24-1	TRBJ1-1	TGTGCCACCAGTGAAGCCGGGAATATGAACACTGAAGCTTTCTTT	CATSEAGNMNTEAFF
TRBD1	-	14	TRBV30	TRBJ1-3	TGTGCCTGGAGTCAGGGGGCGCGAGGAAACACCATATATTTT	CAWSQGARGNTIYF
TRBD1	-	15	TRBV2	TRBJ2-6	TGTGCCAGCAGCGGACAGGGTTCAGGGGCCAACGTCCTGACTTTC	CASSGQGSGANVLTF
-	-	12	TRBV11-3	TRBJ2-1	TGTGCCAGCAGCTTCGGGTACAATGAGCAGTTCTTC	CASSFGYNEQFF
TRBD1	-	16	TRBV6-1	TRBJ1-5	TGTGCCAGCAGTGAACGCCGGACAGGGTACGGTCAGCCCCAGCATTTT	CASSERRTGYGQPQHF
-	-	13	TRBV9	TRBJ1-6	TGTGCCAGCAGCGCTACAGGGAATTCACCCCTCCACTTT	CASSATGNSPLHF
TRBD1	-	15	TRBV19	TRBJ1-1	TGTGCCAGTAGTATAGGCGCAGGGGGGAGCACTGAAGCTTTCTTT	CASSIGAGGSTEAFF
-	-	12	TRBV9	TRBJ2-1	TGTGCCAGCAGCGTAGCTCTTAATGAGCAGTTCTTC	CASSVALNEQFF
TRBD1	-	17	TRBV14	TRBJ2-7	TGTGCCAGCAGCCAAGATCGGGGGACAGGGAAGACCTACGAGCAGTACTTC	CASSQDRGTGKTYEQYF
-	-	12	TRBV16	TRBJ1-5	TGTGCCAGCAGCCCCTCTACAGAGCCCCAGCATTTT	CASSPSTEPQHF
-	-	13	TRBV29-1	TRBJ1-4	TGCAGCGCCACAAGCCAGGGGTATGAAAAACTGTTTTTT	CSATSQGYEKLFF
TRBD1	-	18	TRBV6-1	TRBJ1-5	TGTGCCAGCAGTGAAAGAAGAGGGGGACAGAGGAGCAATCAGCCCCAGCATTTT	CASSERRGGQRSNQPQHF
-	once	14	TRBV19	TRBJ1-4	TGTGCCAGTAGTCTACAGGGATCAAATGAAAAACTGTTTTTT	CASSLQGSNEKLFF
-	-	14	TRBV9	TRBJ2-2	TGTGCCAGCAGCGTAGGCCTAGTCGGTGGGGAGCTGTTTTTT	CASSVGLVGGELFF
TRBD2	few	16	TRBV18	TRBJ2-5	TGTGCCAGCTCACCACGTCAGCGGGGGACGCAAGAGACCCAGTACTTC	CASSPRQRGTQETQYF
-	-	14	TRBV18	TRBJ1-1	TGTGCCAGCTCGCCTAGGGGGAGAAACACTGAAGCTTTCTTT	CASSPRGRNTEAFF
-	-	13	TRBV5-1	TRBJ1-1	TGCGCCAGCAGCGGAACAGGGACGACTGAAGCTTTCTTT	CASSGTGTTEAFF
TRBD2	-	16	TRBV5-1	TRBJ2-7	TGCGCCAGCAGCCGAATGCCACTAGCGGGGGGCGATGTGGAGTACTTC	CASSRMPLAGGDVEYF
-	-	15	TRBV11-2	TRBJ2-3	TGTGCCAGCAGCTTAGGGACAGGGAGGGTAGATACGCAGTATTTT	CASSLGTGRVDTQYF
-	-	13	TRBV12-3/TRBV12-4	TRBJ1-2	TGTGCCAGCACGGGGGGAGGCCCTAGGGGCTACACCTTC	CASTGGGPRGYTF
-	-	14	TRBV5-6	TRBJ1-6	TGTGCCAGCAGCTTGACAGGACGCGGCAGACCCCTCCACTTT	CASSLTGRGRPLHF
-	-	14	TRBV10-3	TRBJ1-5	TGTGCCATCAGGGGGGGAGAGAACAATCAGCCCCAGCATTTT	CAIRGGENNQPQHF
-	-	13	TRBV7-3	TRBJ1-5	TGTGCCAGCAGCCAACTTCCGGATCAGCCCCAGCATTTT	CASSQLPDQPQHF
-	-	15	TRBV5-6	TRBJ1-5	TGTGCCAGCAGCTTGATCGGACAGCTGGATCAGCCCCAGCATTTT	CASSLIGQLDQPQHF
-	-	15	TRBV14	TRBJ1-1	TGTGCCAGCAGCCAACAGACAGGACCGAACACTGAAGCTTTCTTT	CASSQQTGPNTEAFF
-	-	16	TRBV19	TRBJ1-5	TGTGCCAGTAGGTTCACCGGGATCGGTAGCAATCAGCCCCAGCATTTT	CASRFTGIGSNQPQHF
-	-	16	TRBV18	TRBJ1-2	TGTGCCAGCTCACCGGGGGGGACCCGGGGAGATAATGGCTACACCTTC	CASSPGGTRGDNGYTF
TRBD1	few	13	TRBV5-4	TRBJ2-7	TGTGCCAGCAGCACGGGACAGAGCTACGAGCAGTACTTC	CASSTGQSYEQYF
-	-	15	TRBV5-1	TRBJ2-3	TGCGCCAGCAGCTTGGATCGGGGCGGGGAGGATACGCAGTATTTT	CASSLDRGGEDTQYF
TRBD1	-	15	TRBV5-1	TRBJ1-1	TGCGCCAGCAGGCAGGGGGAGAGGATGAACACTGAAGCTTTCTTT	CASRQGERMNTEAFF
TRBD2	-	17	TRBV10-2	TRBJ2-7	TGCGCCAGCAGTGAGCCTAGCGGGGGGTTCCGCACCTACGAGCAGTACTTC	CASSEPSGGFRTYEQYF
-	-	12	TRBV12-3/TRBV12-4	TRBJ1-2	TGTGCCAGCAGTTTTCGACATTCCGGCTACACCTTC	CASSFRHSGYTF
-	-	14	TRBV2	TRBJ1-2	TGTGCCAGCAGTGAGGGGCAGTTTTTCTATGGCTACACCTTC	CASSEGQFFYGYTF
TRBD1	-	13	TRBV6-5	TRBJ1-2	TGTGCCAGCAGCCGGAACAGGGGATCGGGCTACACCTTC	CASSRNRGSGYTF
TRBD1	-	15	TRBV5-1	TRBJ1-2	TGCGCCAGCAGCACAGGACAGGCGTCAATGGATGGCTACACCTTC	CASSTGQASMDGYTF
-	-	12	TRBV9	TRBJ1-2	TGTGCCAGCAGCGTTTCGGGAGCGGGCTACACCTTC	CASSVSGAGYTF
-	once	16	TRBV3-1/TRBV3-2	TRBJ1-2	TGTGCCAGCAGCCAAGACTCAGGGGTTACTAACTATGGCTACACCTTC	CASSQDSGVTNYGYTF